This TCR beta chain was sequenced during a study of T and B cells in COVID-19 patients (dated by TCRdb to about 2020). A note on the overall study: In this study, adaptive immunity was profiled in COVID-19 patients who either had active infection or had recovered, using TRB and IGH repertoire sequencing of peripheral blood. Up to roughly 10 follow-up blood samples were collected per patient, with some samples spanning different disease stages in the same individual. An age-matched reference group of 30 to 40 healthy donors negative for COVID-19 antibodies served as the comparison for repertoire analyses. The repository of TCR and BCR sequences included 55 to 75 time points from about 35 patients, and more than 7 million TCR sequences were analysed. Two patients were included in both the recovered and active cohorts because samples were available from active disease and after recovery. The recovered cohort included more than 15 patients who contributed approximately 22 samples, and most of those patients had mild to moderate COVID-19 that was managed on an outpatient basis. In the active-infection cohort, three fifths of the roughly 20 patients were critically ill and required mechanical ventilation or ECMO. Comorbidities linked to unfavorable COVID-19 outcome were present in about 90% of the 20 patients in the active-infection cohort. A median age of around 33 years was recorded in the recovered cohort versus over 65 years in the active-infection cohort. What the research found in general, with its limitations: Specific T cell subsets (CD4+/Treg/CD8+) and sorted SARS-CoV-2-responsive or tetramer+ T cells had not yet been sequenced, and the corresponding sequencing experiments were ongoing. The reported TCR clusters were said to need prospective validation before any clinical use. TRB repertoires were highly clonal in active COVID-19, whereas diversity and richness at recovery rose above healthy donor levels. Few blood samples were available from mildly ill patients while symptoms were present, and early samples from severe cases were likewise scarce. In patients with COVID-19, the usage of TRBV/TRBJ genes was reported to be strongly skewed. A total of 2,000 to 2,500 TCR clusters were exclusive to the recovered cohort, and approximately 31 of those clusters were low-pGen clusters. The cohort was considered too small to assess HLA contributions to COVID-19 susceptibility or severity.

Genomic DNA extracted from blood, in amounts of roughly 230-550 ng, served as the starting material for amplifying TRB repertoires. Regarding this clonotype: There is no known antigen for this receptor. Base qualities are not at hand, and no much larger clone is one base apart.

At the junction V is shortened by 4 bases and J by 3 bases, with 16 bases in between. CDR1 SGHTA and CDR2 FQGNSA are derived from the germline V gene. Its CDR3 holds 15 amino acids, cysteine through phenylalanine. Kept here is only the CDR3 DNA, which spans 45 bases and is read in frame from base 1. These reads were obtained on an Illumina MiSeq. Multiplex PCR with BIOMED2 TRB-A/B primer pools was used to amplify TRB rearrangements. Illumina-compatible adapters and 7-nucleotide sample barcodes were attached to the amplicons in two consecutive PCRs. All library PCRs used Phusion HS II polymerase. Amplicons were gel-purified with the NucleoSpin Gel and PCR Clean-up kit, quantified on Qubit, and pooled at approximately 3.9 nM. The quality of the amplicon pool was checked on an Agilent 2100 Bioanalyzer prior to Illumina next-generation sequencing. On the authors' methods: TRB rearrangements were annotated with MiXCR 3.0.8 using the default MiXCR reference library. Non-productive reads and sequences with fewer than 2 reads were excluded, and each unique CDR3 nucleotide sequence counted as one clone. Clonality, diversity, richness and V-J gene usage were calculated in R 3.5.1. GLIPH2 was used to cluster TCRs by CDR3 similarity, and OLGA was used to calculate generation probabilities. GLIPH2 clusters were kept only if they contained at least four unique TCR clonotypes found in at least three individuals. The public reads were reanalyzed by TCRdb: fastp trimming at Q25, MiXCR alignment, in-frame beta chains only. Rows merge per CDR3 protein into single entries with the most common DNA and genes. These V and J calls are TCRdb output, not the study's own analysis. The sample table holds 12,000 to 15,000 distinct CDR3 sequences, of which roughly 27% were seen once. About 6.5% of the sample belongs to the ten largest clones.

The sequence links TRBV7-2 to TRBJ2-7; the D gene is perhaps TRBD1 or TRBD2, each of them matching over 5 bases. Sample: blood. This sequence originates from a human donor who had recovered from COVID-19. The CDR3 region has the sequence CASSSDGTGNYEQYF. The nucleotide sequence is given as TGTGCCAGCAGCTCAGATGGGACGGGGAACTACGAGCAGTACTTC.